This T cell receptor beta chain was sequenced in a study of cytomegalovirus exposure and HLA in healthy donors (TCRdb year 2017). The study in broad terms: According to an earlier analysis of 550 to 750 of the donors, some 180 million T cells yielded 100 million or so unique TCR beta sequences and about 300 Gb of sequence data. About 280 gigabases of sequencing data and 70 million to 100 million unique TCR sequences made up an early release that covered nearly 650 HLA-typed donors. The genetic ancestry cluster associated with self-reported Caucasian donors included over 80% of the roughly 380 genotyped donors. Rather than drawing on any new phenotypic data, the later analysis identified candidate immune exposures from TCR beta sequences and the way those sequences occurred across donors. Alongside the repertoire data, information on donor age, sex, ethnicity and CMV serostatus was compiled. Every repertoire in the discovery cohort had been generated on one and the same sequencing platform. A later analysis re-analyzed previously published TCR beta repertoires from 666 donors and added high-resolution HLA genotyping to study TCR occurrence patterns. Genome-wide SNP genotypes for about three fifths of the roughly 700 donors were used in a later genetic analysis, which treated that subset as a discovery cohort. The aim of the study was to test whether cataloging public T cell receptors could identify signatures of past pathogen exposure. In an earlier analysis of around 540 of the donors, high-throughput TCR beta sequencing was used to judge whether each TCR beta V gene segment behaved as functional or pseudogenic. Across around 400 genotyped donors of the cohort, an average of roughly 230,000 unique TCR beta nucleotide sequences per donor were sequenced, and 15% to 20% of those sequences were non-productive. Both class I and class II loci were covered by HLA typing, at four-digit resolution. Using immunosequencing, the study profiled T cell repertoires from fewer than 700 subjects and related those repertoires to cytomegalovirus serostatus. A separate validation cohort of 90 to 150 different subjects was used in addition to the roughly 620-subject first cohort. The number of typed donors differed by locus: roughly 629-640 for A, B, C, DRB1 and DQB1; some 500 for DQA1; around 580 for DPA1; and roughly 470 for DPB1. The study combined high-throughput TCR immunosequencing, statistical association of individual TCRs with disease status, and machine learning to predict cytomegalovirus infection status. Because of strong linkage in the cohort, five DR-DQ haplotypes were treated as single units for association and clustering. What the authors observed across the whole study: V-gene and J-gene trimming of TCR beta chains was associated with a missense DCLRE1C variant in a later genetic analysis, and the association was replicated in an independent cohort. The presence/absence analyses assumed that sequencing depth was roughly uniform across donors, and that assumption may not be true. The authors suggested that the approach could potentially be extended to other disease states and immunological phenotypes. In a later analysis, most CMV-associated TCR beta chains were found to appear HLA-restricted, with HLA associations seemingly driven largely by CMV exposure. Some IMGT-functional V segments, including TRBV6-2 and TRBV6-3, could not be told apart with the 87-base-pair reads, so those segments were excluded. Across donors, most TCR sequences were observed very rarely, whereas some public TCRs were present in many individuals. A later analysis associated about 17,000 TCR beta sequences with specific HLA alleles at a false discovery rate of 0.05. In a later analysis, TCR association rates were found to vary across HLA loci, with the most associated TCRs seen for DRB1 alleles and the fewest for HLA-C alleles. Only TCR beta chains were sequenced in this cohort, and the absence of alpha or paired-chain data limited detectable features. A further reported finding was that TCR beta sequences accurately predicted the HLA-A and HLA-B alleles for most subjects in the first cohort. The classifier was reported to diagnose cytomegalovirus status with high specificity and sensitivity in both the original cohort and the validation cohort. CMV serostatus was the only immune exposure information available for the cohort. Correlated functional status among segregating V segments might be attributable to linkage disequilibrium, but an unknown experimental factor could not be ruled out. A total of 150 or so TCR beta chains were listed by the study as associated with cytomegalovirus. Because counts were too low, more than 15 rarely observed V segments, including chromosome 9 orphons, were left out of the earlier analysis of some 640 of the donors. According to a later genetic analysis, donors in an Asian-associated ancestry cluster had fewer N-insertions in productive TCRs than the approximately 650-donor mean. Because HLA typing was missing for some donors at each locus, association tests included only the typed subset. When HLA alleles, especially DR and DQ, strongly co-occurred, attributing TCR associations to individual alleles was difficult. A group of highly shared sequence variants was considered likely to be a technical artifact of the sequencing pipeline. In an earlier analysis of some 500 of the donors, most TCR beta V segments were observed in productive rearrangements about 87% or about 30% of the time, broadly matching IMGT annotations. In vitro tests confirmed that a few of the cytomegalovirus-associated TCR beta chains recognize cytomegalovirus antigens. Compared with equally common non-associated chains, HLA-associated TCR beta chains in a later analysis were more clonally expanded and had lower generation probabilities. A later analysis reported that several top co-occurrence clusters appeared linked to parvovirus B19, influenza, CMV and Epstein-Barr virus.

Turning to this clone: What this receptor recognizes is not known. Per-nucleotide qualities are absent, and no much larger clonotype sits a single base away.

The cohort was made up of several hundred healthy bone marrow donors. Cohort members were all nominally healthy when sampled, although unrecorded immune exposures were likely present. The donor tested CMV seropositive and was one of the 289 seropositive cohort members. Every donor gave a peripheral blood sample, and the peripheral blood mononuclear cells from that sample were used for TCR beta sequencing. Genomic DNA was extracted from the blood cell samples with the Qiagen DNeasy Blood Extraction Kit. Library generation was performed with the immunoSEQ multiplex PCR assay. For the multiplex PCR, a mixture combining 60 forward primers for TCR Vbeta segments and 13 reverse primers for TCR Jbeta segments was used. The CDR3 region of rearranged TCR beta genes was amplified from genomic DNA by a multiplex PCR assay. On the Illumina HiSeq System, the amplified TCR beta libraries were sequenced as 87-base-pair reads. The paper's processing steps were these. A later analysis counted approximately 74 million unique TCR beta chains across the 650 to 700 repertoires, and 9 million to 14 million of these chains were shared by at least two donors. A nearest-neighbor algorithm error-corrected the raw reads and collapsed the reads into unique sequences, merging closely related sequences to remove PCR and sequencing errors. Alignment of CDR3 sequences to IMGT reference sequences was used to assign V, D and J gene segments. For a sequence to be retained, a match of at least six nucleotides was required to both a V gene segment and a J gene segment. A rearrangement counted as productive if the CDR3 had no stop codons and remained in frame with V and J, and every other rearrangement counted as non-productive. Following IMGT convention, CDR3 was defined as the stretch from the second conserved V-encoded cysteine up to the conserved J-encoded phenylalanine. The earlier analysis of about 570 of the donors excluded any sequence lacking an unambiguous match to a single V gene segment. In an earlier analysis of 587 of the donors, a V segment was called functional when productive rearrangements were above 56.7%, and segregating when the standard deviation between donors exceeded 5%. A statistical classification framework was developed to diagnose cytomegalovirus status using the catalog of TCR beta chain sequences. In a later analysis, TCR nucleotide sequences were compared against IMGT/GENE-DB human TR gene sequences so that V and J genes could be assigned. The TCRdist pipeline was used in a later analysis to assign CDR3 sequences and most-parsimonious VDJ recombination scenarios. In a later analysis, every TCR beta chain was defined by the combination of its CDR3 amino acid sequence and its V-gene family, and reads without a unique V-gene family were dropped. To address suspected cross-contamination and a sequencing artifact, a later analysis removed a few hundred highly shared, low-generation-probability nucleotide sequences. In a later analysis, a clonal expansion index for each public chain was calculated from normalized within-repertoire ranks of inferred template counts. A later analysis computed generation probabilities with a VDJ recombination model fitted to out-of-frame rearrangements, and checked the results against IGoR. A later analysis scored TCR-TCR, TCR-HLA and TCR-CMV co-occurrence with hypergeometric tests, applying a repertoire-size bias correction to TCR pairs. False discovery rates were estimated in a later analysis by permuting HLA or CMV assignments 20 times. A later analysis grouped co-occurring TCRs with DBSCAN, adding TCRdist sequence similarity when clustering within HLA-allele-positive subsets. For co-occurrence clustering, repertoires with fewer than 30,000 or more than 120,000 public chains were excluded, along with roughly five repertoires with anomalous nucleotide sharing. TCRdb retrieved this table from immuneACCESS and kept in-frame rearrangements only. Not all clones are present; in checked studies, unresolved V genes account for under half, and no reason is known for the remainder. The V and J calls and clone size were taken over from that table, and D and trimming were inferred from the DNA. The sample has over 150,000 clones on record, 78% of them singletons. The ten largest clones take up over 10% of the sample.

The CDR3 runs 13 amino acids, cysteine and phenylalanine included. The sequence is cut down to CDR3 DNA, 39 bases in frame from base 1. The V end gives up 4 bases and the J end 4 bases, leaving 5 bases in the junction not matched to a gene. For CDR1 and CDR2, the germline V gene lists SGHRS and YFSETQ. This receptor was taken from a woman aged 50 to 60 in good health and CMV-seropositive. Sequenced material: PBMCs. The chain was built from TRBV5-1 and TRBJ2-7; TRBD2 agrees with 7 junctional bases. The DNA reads TGCGCCAGCAGCGGGGGGGATAAATACGAGCAGTACTTC. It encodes CASSGGDKYEQYF.